One T cell receptor (beta chain) is described in this entry. The antigen remains unidentified. This sample is drawn from a study of T cell responses to AZD1222 COVID-19 vaccine. The J segment lost 0 bases and the V segment lost 6 bases, leaving 9 bases of the junction unmatched. The CDR3 is made up of 18 amino acids. CDR1 is MDHEN, CDR2 SYDVKM, per germline. Some clones are missing from TCRdb's copy, which holds only in-frame ones; the method was immunoSEQ multiplex PCR. The sample holds tens of thousands of clones; about nine tenths are singletons and the top ten take less than 20%. General study points: Spike-wide vaccine-associated CD4 TCRs dominated at 160-218 and 743-854. Spike-specific TCR breadth and depth were elevated following two AZD1222 doses. The donor cohort was predominantly white British with a female majority, and clonal diversity may have been underestimated.

This clonotype originated in an adult in good health. V usage is TRBV28 and J usage is TRBJ2-6; 9 bases match TRBD1. The sample in question was peripheral blood, obtained on day 0 of AZD1222 vaccination. The CDR3 protein is CASSVGGTGISGANVLTF. The DNA for the CDR3 is TGTGCCAGCAGCGTCGGGGGGACAGGGATCTCTGGGGCCAACGTCCTGACTTTC.